The 14 T cell receptor beta chains below were found in one sample sequenced in a study of cytomegalovirus exposure and HLA in healthy donors. The PCR was carried out with 60 Vbeta primers and 13 Jbeta primers. Assay used: immunoSEQ multiplex PCR; TCRdb lists only in-frame clones, some missing. The table shows 100,000 to 150,000 clones, with around 85% occurring only once. Sequenced sample: PBMCs. These receptors were collected from a man between 18 and 35 years old in good health and CMV-seropositive.

The chain uses TRBV7-9 and TRBJ2-5; a possible D gene is TRBD1 (5 bases). V shed 6 bases and J shed 4 bases, with 15 bases lying between them. Per germline, CDR1 SEHNR and CDR2 FQNEAQ (reference sequence). The CDR3 runs 14 residues. Written as DNA, the CDR3 is TGTGCCAGCAGTTTTTCAGGGTCCGGAGAGACCCAGTACTTC. Residues: CASSFSGSGETQYF.

This chain links TRBV6-1 with TRBJ2-1; TRBD2 matches 10 bases. Germline CDR1 and CDR2: MNHNS and SASEGT. The CDR3 is 17 amino acids. With V trimmed by 4 bases and J by 12 bases, 18 bases remained unmatched. The DNA of the CDR3 is TGTGCCAGCAGTGGGCTAGCGGGAGTTTGGGGTCAGGGTGGGCAGTTCTTC. Amino acid sequence: CASSGLAGVWGQGGQFF.

V and J are TRBV5-6 and TRBJ1-2, with TRBD1 identical over 9 bases. Per germline, CDR1 SGHDT and CDR2 YYEEEE. This CDR3 region has 13 residues. Germline trimming cut 5 bases from V and 4 bases from J; bases unmatched to any gene: 3. Here the CDR3 reads CASRRGQGYGYTF. DNA for the CDR3: TGTGCCAGCAGAAGGGGACAGGGCTATGGCTACACCTTC.

This chain connects TRBV19 to TRBJ1-1; no definite D call. Germline values: CDR1 LNHDA, CDR2 SQIVND (reference sequence). Trimming shortened V by 9 bases and J by 0 bases, and 14 bases separated the two germline ends. This CDR3 has 14 amino acids. The CDR3 sequence: CASKRTEMNTEAFF. CDR3 sequence (DNA): TGTGCCAGCAAGAGAACTGAAATGAACACTGAAGCTTTCTTT.

This CDR3 is CASSPGDRETYNEQFF. CDR3 DNA: TGCGCCAGCAGCCCGGGGGACAGGGAAACCTACAATGAGCAGTTCTTC. This rearrangement joins TRBV5-1 to TRBJ2-1; 9 nucleotides line up with TRBD1. The ends lost 4 bases at V and 2 bases at J; junction bases unmatched: 7. The CDR3 sequence is 16 residues long. Germline CDR1 and CDR2: SGHRS and YFSETQ.

The V gene is TRBV25-1, the J gene TRBJ1-1; D is possibly TRBD1 (5 bases). In germline, CDR1 is MGHDK, CDR2 SYGVNS. This CDR3 contains 11 residues. V was shortened by 6 bases and J by 7 bases, with 9 bases between the two germline ends. The DNA of the CDR3 is TGTGCCAGCAGACAGGCCCTTGAAGCTTTCTTT. This gives the protein CASRQALEAFF.

CDR3 DNA sequence: TGCGCCAGCAGCCCGTATCAGGGGGGCGCAGATACGCAGTATTTT. Translation gives CASSPYQGGADTQYF. The chain recombines TRBV4-1 with TRBJ2-3, with a tentative D call TRBD1 (7 bases). The germline V gene encodes CDR1 MGHRA and CDR2 YSYEKL. The V gene lost 4 bases and the J gene lost 4 bases, with 15 bases spanning the gap. The CDR3 is made up of 15 amino acids.

V is TRBV7-9 and J is TRBJ1-3; unclear D gene. The CDR3 is made up of 15 amino acids. CDR1 is SEHNR, CDR2 FQNEAQ, per germline (reference sequence). V shed 4 bases and J shed 8 bases, with 18 bases lying between them. CDR3 sequence: CASSYRGQVGDTIYF. The CDR3 DNA is TGTGCCAGCAGCTATCGGGGTCAGGTCGGTGACACCATATATTTT.

This chain connects TRBV11-3 to TRBJ1-1; 7 bases match TRBD1. The junction had 4 bases not matched to a gene; V was cut back by 1 base and J by 2 bases. Germline CDR1 SGHNT, CDR2 YENEEA. The CDR3 runs 15 residues. The CDR3 spells CASSLGGTDNTEAFF. Here the CDR3 DNA reads TGTGCCAGCAGCTTAGGCGGGACAGATAACACTGAAGCTTTCTTT.

In this sample, this clone turned up a few times. The chain couples TRBV4-3 to TRBJ2-3; TRBD1 might be the D (6 bases). Germline lookup yields CDR1 LGHNA and CDR2 YSLEER. The CDR3 consists of 15 residues. Trimming removed 1 base at V and 2 bases at J, with 10 bases between. The CDR3 reads CASSQGTENTDTQYF. The CDR3 DNA follows: TGCGCCAGCAGCCAAGGGACAGAAAACACAGATACGCAGTATTTT.

The sample holds a few counts of this clone. The J gene is TRBJ1-2, the V gene TRBV19; D is unresolved. This CDR3 is 10 amino acids long. Germline V gene data show CDR1 as LNHDA and CDR2 as SQIVND (reference sequence). Here the CDR3 reads CATGNYGYTF. The CDR3 bases are TGTGCTACGGGGAACTATGGCTACACCTTC. Based on the CDR3 plus reference TRBV19 and TRBJ1-2, the full variable domain is DGGITQSPKYLFRKEGQNVTLSCEQNLNHDAMYWYRQDPGQGLRLIYYSQIVNDFQKGDIAEGYSVSREKKESFPLTVTSAQKNPTAFYLCATGNYGYTFGSGTRLTVV.

The rearrangement joins TRBV2 to TRBJ2-1, with D perhaps TRBD2 (5 bases). The CDR3 totals 13 residues. The germline V and J ends were trimmed by 6 bases and 7 bases, with 13 bases remaining between them. Looked up from germline, CDR1 is SNHLY and CDR2 is FYNNEI. CDR3 amino acids: CASSGPSGNEQFF. The CDR3 nucleotides are TGTGCCAGCAGCGGGCCCTCGGGGAATGAGCAGTTCTTC.

V and J are TRBV7-6 and TRBJ2-7; 7 bases match TRBD1. CDR3 size: 16 residues. V trimming: 5 bases; J trimming: 2 bases; junction bases outside the gene matches: 12. Looked up from germline, CDR1 is SGHVS and CDR2 is FNYEAQ. In nucleotides, the CDR3 is TGTGCCAGCAGCGCACAGCCGGGACAGAGAACCTACGAGCAGTACTTC. It codes for CASSAQPGQRTYEQYF. Using reference TRBV7-6 and TRBJ2-7 for the parts outside the CDR3, the full variable domain is GAGVSQSPRYKVTKRGQDVALRCDPISGHVSLYWYRQALGQGPEFLTYFNYEAQQDKSGLPNDRFSAERPEGSISTLTIQRTEQRDSAMYRCASSAQPGQRTYEQYFGPGTRLTVT.

The chain has TRBV9 and TRBJ1-6; the match to TRBD1 covers 8 bases. J lost 5 bases, V lost 9 bases, and 10 bases had no gene match. This CDR3 is built from 15 residues. CDR1 is SGDLS, CDR2 YYNGEE, per germline. Here the CDR3 DNA reads TGTGCCATACAGGACAGGGTGGGGAATAATTCACCCCTCCACTTT. Translation: CAIQDRVGNNSPLHF.